By share, the clone carrying this TCR beta chain ranks as medium-sized. No antigen is known for it. TCRdb re-analysed the 5' RACE reads in MiXCR, keeping a single row per CDR3 protein. The data contain 6,000 to 8,000 distinct CDR3 sequences, about 7% of them singletons. This sample was taken from a study of spatial heterogeneity in lung cancer. Overall study: More beta-chain than alpha-chain sequences were consistently detected. Matched bulk RNA-seq yielded a T cell transcriptional module score. Counts of TCR transcripts in tumor regions correlated strongly with that score. Overall study findings and caveats: Tumoral mutation counts were tracked by counts of expanded intratumoral alpha and beta TCRs.

The time point is: sample taken at primary tumor resection. This CDR3 is built from 13 residues. V lost 1 base and J 3 bases, leaving 7 bases between the germline ends. J is TRBJ2-7 and V is TRBV12-3 or TRBV12-4; D is unclear. The sequence was obtained from a female donor with early-stage non-small cell lung cancer. The sequenced sample was lung tumor tissue, obtained at surgery. This CDR3 is CASSLERSYEQYF. CDR3 in DNA: TGTGCCAGCAGTTTAGAGAGAAGCTACGAGCAGTACTTC.